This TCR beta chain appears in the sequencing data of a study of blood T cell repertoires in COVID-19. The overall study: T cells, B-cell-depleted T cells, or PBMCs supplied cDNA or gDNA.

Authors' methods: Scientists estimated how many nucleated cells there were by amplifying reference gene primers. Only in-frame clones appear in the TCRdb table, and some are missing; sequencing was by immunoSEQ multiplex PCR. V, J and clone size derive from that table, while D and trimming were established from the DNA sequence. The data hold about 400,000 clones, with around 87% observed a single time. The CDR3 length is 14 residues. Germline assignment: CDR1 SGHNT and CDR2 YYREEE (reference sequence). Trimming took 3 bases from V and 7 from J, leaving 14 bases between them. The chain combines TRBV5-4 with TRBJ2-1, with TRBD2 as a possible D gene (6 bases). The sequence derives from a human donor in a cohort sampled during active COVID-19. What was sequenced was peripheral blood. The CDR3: CASSWLGGMNEQFF. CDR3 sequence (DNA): TGTGCCAGCAGCTGGTTGGGGGGTATGAATGAGCAGTTCTTC.